These 2 T cell receptor beta chains originate from one sample sequenced in a study of early T cells in non-severe SARS-CoV-2 infection. A single record per CDR3 protein comes from TCRdb applying MiXCR to the 5' RACE reads. The table records approximately 97,000 distinct CDR3 sequences, 9.5% to 11% of them present only once. Sequencing was performed on whole blood, taken at baseline. These receptor sequences come from an adult who was a healthcare worker with PCR-confirmed SARS-CoV-2 infection or an uninfected control (not recorded which).

This clonotype was observed many times. This chain connects TRBV10-3 to TRBJ1-4; TRBD1 aligns across 7 bases. Germline CDR1 reads ENHRY; CDR2 reads SYGVKD. V shed 5 bases, J shed 5 bases, and the junction held 5 bases outside the gene matches. CDR3 size: 14 residues. The CDR3 sequence: CAISNPGQNEKLFF. The CDR3 coding sequence is TGTGCCATCAGTAATCCGGGACAGAATGAAAAACTGTTTTTT.

Only a few counts were recorded for this clonotype. Here the CDR3 reads CASSPPEINTQYF. The CDR3 coding sequence is TGTGCCAGCTCACCACCAGAAATAAATACGCAGTATTTT. This chain joins TRBV18 and TRBJ2-3; unclear D gene. Germline values: CDR1 KGHSH, CDR2 LQKENI. Deletions cut 0 bases from V and 7 bases from J, with 8 bases between. The CDR3 has 13 residues.